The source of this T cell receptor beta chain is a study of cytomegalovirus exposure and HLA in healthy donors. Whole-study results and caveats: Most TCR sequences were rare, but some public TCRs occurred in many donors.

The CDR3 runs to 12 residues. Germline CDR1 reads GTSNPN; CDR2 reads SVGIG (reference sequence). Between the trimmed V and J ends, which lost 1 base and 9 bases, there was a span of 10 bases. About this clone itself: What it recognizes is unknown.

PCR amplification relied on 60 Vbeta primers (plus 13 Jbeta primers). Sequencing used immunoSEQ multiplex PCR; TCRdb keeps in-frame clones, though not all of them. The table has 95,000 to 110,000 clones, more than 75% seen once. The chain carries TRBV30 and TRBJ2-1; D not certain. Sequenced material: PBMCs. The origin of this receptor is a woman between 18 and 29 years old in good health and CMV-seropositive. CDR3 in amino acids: CAWSATRSEQFF. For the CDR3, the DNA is TGTGCCTGGAGTGCCACGAGGAGTGAGCAGTTCTTC.